The entry below describes one TCR beta chain. The target antigen is unknown. The data were obtained in a study of T cell clonotyping in hematopoietic cell transplantation. Findings of the study overall: Recipient TCR diversity dropped after transplant; expanded clonotypes rose from day 30 to 180. Broader posttransplant TCR repertoire diversity was predicted by graft donor and pretransplant recipient Inverse Simpson Index values.

TCRdb's table, derived via immunoSEQ multiplex PCR, lists solely in-frame clones and lacks some. The sample yields 5,000 or so clones, 89% seen once. V lost 5 bases to trimming and J lost 7 bases, with 12 bases between them. Germline V CDR1 and CDR2: SEHNR, FQNEAQ (reference sequence). The CDR3 is made up of 13 amino acids. The receptor was isolated from a male patient aged 70 to 85 who had an allogeneic stem cell transplant from an unrelated donor, so T cells may come from the graft donor. Some clones in this sample may be carry-over from other donors' samples. This specimen consisted of peripheral blood mononuclear cells, obtained 100 days after allogeneic stem cell transplant. The V call is TRBV7-9, the J call TRBJ2-1; D is undetermined. CDR3 DNA sequence: TGTGCCAGCAGCCACGTCGTTCCGAATGAGCAGTTCTTC. This sequence encodes CASSHVVPNEQFF. The full variable domain, in which reference TRBV7-9 and TRBJ2-1 provide the parts outside the CDR3, is DTGVSQNPRHKITKRGQNVTFRCDPISEHNRLYWYRQTLGQGPEFLTYFQNEAQLEKSRLLSDRFSAERPKGSFSTLEIQRTEQGDSAMYLCASSHVVPNEQFFGPGTRLTVL.